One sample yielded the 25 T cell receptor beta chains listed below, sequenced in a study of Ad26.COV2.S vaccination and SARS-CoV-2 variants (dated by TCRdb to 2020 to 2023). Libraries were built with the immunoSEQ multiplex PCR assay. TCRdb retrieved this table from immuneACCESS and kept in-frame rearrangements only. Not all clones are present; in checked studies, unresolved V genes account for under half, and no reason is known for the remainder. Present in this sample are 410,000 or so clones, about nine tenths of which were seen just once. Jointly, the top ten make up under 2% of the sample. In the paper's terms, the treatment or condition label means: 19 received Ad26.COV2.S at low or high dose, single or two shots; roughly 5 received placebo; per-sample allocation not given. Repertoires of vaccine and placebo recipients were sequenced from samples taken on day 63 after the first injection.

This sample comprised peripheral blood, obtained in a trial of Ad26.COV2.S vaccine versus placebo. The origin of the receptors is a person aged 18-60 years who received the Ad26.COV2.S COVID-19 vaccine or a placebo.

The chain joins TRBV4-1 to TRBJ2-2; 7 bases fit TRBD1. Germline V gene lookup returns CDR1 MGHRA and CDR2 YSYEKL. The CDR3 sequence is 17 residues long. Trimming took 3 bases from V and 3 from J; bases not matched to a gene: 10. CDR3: CASSHGQAITYTGELFF. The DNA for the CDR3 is TGCGCCAGCAGCCACGGACAGGCGATTACTTACACCGGGGAGCTGTTTTTT.

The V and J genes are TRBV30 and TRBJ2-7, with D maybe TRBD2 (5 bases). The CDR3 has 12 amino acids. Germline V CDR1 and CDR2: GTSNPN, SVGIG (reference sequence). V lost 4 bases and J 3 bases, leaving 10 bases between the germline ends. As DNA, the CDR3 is TGTGCCTGGACCGGGGTGGACTACGAGCAGTACTTC. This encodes CAWTGVDYEQYF.

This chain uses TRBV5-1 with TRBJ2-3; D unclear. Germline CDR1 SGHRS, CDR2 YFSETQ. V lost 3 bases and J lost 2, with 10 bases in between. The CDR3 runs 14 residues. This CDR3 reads CASSSGGNTDTQYF. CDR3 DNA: TGCGCCAGCAGCTCGGGCGGTAACACAGATACGCAGTATTTT.

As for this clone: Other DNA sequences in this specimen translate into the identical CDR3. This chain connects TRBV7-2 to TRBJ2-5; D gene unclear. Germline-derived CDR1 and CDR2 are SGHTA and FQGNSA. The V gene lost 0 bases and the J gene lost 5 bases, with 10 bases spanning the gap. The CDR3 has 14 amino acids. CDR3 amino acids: CASSLAGRGETQYF. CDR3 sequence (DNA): TGTGCCAGCAGCTTAGCCGGACGTGGCGAGACCCAGTACTTC.

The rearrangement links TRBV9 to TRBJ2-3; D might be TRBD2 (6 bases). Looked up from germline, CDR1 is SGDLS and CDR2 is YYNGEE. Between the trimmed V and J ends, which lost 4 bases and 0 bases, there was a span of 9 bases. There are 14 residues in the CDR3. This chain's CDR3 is CASSHRGSTDTQYF. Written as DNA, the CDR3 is TGTGCCAGCAGCCATCGGGGGAGCACAGATACGCAGTATTTT.

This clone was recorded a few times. The DNA for the CDR3 is TGTGCCAGCAGTCCCGTCCCGAGGGGGTACGAGCAGTACTTC. It yields the protein CASSPVPRGYEQYF. The rearrangement joins TRBV28 to TRBJ2-7; possibly TRBD1 for D (6 bases). Trimming took off 5 bases at V and 4 bases at J, with 15 bases between the two ends. CDR3 length equals 14 residues. The V gene's germline CDR1 is MDHEN and CDR2 SYDVKM.

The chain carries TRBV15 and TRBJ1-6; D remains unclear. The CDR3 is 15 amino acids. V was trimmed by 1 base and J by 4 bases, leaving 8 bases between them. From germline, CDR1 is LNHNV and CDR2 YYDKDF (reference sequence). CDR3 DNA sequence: TGTGCCACCAGCAGAGCGCCTGTTTATAATTCACCCCTCCACTTT. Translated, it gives CATSRAPVYNSPLHF.

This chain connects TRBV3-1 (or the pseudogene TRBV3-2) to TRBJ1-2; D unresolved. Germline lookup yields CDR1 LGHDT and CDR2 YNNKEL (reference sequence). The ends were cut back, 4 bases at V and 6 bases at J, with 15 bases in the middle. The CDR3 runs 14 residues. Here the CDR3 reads CASSRRPWANGYTF. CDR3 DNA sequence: TGTGCCAGCAGCCGAAGGCCTTGGGCGAATGGCTACACCTTC.

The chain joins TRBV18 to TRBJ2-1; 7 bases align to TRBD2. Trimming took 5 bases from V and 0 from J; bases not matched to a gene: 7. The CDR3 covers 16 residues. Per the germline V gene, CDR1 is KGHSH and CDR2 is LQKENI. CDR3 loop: CASSSTAGSSYNEQFF. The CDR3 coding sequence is TGTGCCAGCTCAAGCACAGCGGGGAGCTCCTACAATGAGCAGTTCTTC.

CDR3 protein: CASSLELQGDGYTF. CDR3 coding DNA: TGTGCCAGCAGCTTAGAGTTACAGGGGGATGGCTACACCTTC. The V call is TRBV7-9, the J call TRBJ1-2, with 8 nucleotides matching TRBD1. With V trimmed by 1 base and J by 6 bases, 4 bases remained unmatched. Germline V CDR1 and CDR2: SEHNR, FQNEAQ (reference sequence). The CDR3 contains 14 residues.

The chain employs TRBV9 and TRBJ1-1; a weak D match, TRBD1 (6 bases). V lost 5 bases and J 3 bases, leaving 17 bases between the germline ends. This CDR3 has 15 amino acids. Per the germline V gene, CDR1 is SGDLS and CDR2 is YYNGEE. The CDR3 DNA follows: TGTGCCAGCAGAAGGGGGGTCGAAGGGTACACTGAAGCTTTCTTT. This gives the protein CASRRGVEGYTEAFF.

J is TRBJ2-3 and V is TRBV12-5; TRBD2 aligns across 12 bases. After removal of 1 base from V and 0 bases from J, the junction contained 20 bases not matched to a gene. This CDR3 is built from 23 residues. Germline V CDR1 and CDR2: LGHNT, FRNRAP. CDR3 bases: TGTGCTAGTGGTTTGGACCGGCGCGGCTTAGGACTAGCGGGGATTTCTAGCACAGATACGCAGTATTTT. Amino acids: CASGLDRRGLGLAGISSTDTQYF.

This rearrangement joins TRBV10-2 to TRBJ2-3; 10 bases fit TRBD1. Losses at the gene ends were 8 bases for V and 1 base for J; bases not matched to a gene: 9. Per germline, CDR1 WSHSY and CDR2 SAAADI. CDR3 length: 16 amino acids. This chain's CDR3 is CASHPGTGARTDTQYF. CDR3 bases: TGCGCCAGCCACCCGGGGACAGGGGCCCGCACAGATACGCAGTATTTT.

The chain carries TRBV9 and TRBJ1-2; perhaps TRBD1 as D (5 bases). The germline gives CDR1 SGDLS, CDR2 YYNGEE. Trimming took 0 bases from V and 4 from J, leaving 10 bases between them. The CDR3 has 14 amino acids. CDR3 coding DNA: TGTGCCAGCAGCGTAGGTGAAGGGGCCTATGGCTACACCTTC. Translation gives CASSVGEGAYGYTF. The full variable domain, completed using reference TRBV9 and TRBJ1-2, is DSGVTQTPKHLITATGQRVTLRCSPRSGDLSVYWYQQSLDQGLQFLIQYYNGEERAKGNILERFSAQQFPDLHSELNLSSLELGDSALYFCASSVGEGAYGYTFGSGTRLTVV.

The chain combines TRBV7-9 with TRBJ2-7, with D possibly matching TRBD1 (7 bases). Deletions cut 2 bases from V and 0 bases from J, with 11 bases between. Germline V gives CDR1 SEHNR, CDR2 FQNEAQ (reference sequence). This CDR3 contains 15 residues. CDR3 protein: CASSLTGDSSYEQYF. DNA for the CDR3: TGTGCCAGCAGCTTAACGGGGGACAGCTCCTACGAGCAGTACTTC. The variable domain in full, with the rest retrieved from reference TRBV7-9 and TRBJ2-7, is DTGVSQNPRHKITKRGQNVTFRCDPISEHNRLYWYRQTLGQGPEFLTYFQNEAQLEKSRLLSDRFSAERPKGSFSTLEIQRTEQGDSAMYLCASSLTGDSSYEQYFGPGTRLTVT.

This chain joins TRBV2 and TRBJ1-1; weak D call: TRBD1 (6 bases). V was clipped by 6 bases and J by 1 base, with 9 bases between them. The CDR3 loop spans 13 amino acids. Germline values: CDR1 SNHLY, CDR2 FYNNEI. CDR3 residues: CASRPRGNTEAFF. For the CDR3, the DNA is TGTGCCAGCAGGCCCAGGGGGAACACTGAAGCTTTCTTT.

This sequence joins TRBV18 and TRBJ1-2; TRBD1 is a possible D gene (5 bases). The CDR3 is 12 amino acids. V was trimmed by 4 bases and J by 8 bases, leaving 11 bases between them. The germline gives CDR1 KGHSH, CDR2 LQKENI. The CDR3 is CASSLGGDGYTF. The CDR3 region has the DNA TGTGCCAGCTCACTGGGGGGGGACGGCTACACCTTC.

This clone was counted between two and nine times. The CDR3: CASARVNYGYTF. Written as DNA, the CDR3 is TGTGCCAGCGCCAGGGTGAACTATGGCTACACCTTC. The gene calls are TRBV28 and TRBJ1-2, with D possibly matching TRBD1 (5 bases). Per germline, CDR1 MDHEN and CDR2 SYDVKM. The CDR3 spans 12 residues. V was trimmed by 8 bases and J by 2 bases, leaving 9 bases between them.

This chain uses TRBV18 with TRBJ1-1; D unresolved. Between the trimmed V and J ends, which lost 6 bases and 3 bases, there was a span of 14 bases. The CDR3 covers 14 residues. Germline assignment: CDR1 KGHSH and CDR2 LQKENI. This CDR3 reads CASSLGPGYTEAFF. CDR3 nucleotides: TGTGCCAGCTCCTTAGGGCCGGGGTACACTGAAGCTTTCTTT.

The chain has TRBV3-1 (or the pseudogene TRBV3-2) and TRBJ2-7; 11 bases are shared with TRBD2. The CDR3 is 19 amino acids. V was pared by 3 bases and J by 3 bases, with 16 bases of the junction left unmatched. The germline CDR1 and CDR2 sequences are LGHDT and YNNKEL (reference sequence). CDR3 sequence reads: CASSHPPFIAGGPHYEQYF. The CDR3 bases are TGTGCCAGCAGCCATCCCCCATTTATAGCGGGGGGGCCCCACTACGAGCAGTACTTC.

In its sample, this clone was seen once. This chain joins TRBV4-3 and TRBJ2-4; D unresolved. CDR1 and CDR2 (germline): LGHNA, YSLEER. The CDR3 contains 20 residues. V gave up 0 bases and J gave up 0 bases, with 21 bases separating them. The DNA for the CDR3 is TGCGCCAGCAGCCAAGAATCTGGCAGTTCAGGAAAACTAGCCAAAAACATTCAGTACTTC. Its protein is CASSQESGSSGKLAKNIQYF.

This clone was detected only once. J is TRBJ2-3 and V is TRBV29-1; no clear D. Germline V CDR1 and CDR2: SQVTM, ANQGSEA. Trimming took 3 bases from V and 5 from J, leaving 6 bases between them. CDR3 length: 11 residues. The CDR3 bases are TGCAGCGTTGAGACCGGAGATACGCAGTATTTT. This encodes CSVETGDTQYF.

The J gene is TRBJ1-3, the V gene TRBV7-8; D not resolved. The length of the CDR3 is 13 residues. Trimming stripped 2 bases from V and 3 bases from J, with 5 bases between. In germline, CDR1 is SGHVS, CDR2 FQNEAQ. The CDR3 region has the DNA TGTGCCAGCAGCTTAATCGGTGGAAACACCATATATTTT. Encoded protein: CASSLIGGNTIYF.

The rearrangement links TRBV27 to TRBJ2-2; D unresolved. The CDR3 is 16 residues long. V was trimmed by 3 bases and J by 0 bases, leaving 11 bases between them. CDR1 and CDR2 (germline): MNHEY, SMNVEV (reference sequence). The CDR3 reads CASSFLDVANTGELFF. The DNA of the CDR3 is TGTGCCAGCAGTTTCCTGGACGTTGCGAACACCGGGGAGCTGTTTTTT.

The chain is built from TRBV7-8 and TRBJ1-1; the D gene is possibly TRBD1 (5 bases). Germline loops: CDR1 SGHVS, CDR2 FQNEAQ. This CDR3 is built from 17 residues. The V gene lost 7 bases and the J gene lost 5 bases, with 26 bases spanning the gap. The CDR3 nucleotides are TGTGCCAGCACCCTAATTTCCCAGGAGGTGGGGGTGACTGAAGCTTTCTTT. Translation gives CASTLISQEVGVTEAFF. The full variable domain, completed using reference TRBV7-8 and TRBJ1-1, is GAGVSQSPRYKVAKRGQDVALRCDPISGHVSLFWYQQALGQGPEFLTYFQNEAQLDKSGLPSDRFFAERPEGSVSTLKIQRTQQEDSAVYLCASTLISQEVGVTEAFFGQGTRLTVV.